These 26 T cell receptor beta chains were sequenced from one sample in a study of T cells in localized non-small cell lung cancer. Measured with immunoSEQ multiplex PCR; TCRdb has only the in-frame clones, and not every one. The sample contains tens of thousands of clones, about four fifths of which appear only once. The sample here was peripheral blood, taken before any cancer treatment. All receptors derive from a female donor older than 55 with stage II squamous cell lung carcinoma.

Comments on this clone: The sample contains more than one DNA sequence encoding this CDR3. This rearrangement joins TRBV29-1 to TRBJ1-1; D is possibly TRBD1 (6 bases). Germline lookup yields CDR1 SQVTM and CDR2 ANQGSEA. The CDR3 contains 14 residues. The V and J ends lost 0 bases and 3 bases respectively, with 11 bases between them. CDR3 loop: CSVEEGGLDTEAFF. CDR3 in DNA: TGCAGCGTTGAAGAAGGGGGTCTTGACACTGAAGCTTTCTTT.

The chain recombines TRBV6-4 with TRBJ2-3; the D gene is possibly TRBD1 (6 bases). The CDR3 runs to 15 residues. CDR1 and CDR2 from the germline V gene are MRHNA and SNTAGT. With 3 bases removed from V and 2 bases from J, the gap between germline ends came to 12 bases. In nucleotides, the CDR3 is TGTGCCAGCAGTGAGAGGGGGACCCACACAGATACGCAGTATTTT. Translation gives CASSERGTHTDTQYF.

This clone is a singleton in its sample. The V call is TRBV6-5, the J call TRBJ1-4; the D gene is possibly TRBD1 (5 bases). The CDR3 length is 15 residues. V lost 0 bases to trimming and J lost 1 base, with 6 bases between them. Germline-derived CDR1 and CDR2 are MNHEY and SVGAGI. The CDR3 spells CASSYSRGTNEKLFF. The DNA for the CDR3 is TGTGCCAGCAGTTACTCGAGGGGAACTAATGAAAAACTGTTTTTT.

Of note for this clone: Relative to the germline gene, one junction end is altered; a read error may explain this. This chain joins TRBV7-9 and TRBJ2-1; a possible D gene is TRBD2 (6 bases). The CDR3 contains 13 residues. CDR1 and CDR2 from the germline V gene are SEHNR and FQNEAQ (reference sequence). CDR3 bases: TGTGCCAGCAGCTTAGCGGAGGGCCGCCGCGCCATCTTC. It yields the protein CASSLAEGRRAIF.

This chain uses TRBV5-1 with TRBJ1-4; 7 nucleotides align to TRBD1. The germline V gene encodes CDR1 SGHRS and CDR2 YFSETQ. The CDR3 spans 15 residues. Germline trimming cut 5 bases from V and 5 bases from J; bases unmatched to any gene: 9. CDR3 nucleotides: TGCGCCAGCAGTTCTACAGGGGACGGGAATGAAAAACTGTTTTTT. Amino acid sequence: CASSSTGDGNEKLFF.

The CDR3 nucleotides read TGCGCCAGCAGTGAGTCGACAGGGAAGGAGACCCAGTACTTC. Its protein product is CASSESTGKETQYF. The chain recombines TRBV10-1 with TRBJ2-5, with 7 bases identical to TRBD1. The germline V gene has CDR1 WNHNN and CDR2 SYGVQD (reference sequence). The ends lost 0 bases at V and 5 bases at J; junction bases unmatched: 3. The CDR3 is made up of 14 amino acids.

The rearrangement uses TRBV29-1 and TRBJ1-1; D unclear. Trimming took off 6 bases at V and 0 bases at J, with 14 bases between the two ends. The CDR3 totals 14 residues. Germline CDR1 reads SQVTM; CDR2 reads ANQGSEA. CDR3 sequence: CSVAMGGMNTEAFF. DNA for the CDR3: TGCAGCGTAGCCATGGGTGGTATGAACACTGAAGCTTTCTTT.

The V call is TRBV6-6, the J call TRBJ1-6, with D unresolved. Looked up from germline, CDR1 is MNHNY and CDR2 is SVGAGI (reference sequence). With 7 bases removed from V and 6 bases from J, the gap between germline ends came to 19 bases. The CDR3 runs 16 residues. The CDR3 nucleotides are TGTGCCAGCATCTGGGGAAGGGTCCCCGGTAATTCACCCCTCCACTTT. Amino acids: CASIWGRVPGNSPLHF.

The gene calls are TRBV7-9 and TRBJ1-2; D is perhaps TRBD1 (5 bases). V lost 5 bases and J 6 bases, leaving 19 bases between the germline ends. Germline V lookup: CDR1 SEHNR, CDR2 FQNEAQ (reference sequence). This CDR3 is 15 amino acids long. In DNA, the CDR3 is TGTGCCAGCAGCCTAGGCCTTGGGGACCTCAATGGCTACACCTTC. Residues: CASSLGLGDLNGYTF.

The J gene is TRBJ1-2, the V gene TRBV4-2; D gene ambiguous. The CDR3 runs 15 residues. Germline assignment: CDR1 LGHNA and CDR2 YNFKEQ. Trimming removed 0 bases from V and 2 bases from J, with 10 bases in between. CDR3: CASSQDGRGNYGYTF. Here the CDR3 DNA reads TGTGCCAGCAGCCAAGATGGTCGGGGAAACTATGGCTACACCTTC.

The CDR3 nucleotides are TGCGCCAGCAGCTATCTAGCGGGGGTTGAGGAGACCCAGTACTTC. Translating gives CASSYLAGVEETQYF. The gene calls are TRBV5-1 and TRBJ2-5, with 10 positions matching TRBD2. The V gene's germline CDR1 is SGHRS and CDR2 YFSETQ. The V segment lost 3 bases and the J segment 5 bases; nucleotides outside the gene matches: 7. This CDR3 region has 15 residues.

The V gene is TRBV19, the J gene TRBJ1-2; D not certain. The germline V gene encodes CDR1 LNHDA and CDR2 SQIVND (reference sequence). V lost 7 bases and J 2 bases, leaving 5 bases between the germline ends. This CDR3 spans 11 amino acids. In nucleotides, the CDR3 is TGTGCCAGTATGCAGAACTATGGCTACACCTTC. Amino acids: CASMQNYGYTF.

CDR3 loop: CASSPSPYNEQFF. DNA of the CDR3: TGTGCCAGCAGCCCGTCTCCCTACAATGAGCAGTTCTTC. The chain links TRBV27 to TRBJ2-1; D unresolved. The germline V and J ends were trimmed by 6 bases and 2 bases, with 8 bases remaining between them. The CDR3 consists of 13 residues. Germline CDR1 reads MNHEY; CDR2 reads SMNVEV (reference sequence).

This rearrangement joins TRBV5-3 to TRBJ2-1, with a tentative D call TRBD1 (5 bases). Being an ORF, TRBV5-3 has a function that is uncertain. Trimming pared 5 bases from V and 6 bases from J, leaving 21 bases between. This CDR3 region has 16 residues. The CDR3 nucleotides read TGTGCCAGAAGATCTACTTCTCAGGGTCCGGCCAATGAGCAGTTCTTC. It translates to CARRSTSQGPANEQFF.

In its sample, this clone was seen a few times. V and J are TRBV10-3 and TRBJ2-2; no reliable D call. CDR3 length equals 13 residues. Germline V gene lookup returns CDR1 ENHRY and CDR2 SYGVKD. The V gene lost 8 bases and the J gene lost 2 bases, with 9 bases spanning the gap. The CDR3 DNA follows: TGTGCCATCGGTCCCTATAACACCGGGGAGCTGTTTTTT. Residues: CAIGPYNTGELFF.

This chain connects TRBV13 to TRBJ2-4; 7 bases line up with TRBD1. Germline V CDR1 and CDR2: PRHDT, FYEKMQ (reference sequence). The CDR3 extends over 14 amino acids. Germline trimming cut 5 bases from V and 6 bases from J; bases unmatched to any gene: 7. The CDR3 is CASSPGTAVNIQYF. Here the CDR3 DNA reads TGTGCCAGCAGCCCCGGGACAGCAGTAAACATTCAGTACTTC.

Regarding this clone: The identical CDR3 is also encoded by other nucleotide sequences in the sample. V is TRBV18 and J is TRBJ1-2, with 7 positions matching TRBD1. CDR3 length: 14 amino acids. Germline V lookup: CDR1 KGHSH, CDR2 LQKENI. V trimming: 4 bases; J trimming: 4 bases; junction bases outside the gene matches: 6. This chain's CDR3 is CASSQNRDSYGYTF. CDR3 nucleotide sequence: TGTGCCAGCTCACAGAACAGGGACAGCTATGGCTACACCTTC.

CDR3 DNA sequence: TGTGCCAGCAGCCAAGCCGGCCCAGCCAGTAATTCACCCCTCCACTTT. Protein sequence: CASSQAGPASNSPLHF. The rearrangement joins TRBV14 to TRBJ1-6; D remains ambiguous. The CDR3 contains 16 residues. Per the germline V gene, CDR1 is SGHDN and CDR2 is FVKESK. V was cut by 1 base and J by 6 bases, with 13 bases left in between.

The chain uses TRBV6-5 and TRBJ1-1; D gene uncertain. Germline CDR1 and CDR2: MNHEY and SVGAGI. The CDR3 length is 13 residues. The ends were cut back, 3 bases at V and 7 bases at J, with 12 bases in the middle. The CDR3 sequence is CASSYGHSLEAFF. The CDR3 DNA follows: TGTGCCAGCAGTTATGGGCATTCCCTTGAAGCTTTCTTT.

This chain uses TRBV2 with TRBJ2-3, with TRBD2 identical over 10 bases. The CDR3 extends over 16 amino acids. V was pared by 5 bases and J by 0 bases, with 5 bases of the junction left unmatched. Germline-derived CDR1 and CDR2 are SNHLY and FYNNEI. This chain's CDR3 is CASSLSGGASTDTQYF. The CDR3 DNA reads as TGTGCCAGCAGTCTGAGCGGGGGGGCCAGCACAGATACGCAGTATTTT.

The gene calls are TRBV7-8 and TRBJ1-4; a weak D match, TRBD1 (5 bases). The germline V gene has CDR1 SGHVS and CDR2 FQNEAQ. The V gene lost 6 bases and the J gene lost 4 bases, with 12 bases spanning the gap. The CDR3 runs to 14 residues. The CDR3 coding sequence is TGTGCCAGCAGGGCAGGGACCTTTAATGAAAAACTGTTTTTT. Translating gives CASRAGTFNEKLFF.

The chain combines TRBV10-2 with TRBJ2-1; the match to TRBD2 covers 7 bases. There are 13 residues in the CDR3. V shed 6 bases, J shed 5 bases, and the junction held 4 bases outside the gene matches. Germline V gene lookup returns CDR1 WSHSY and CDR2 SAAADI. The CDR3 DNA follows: TGCGCCAGCAGGGGAGGGGTCCACAATGAGCAGTTCTTC. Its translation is CASRGGVHNEQFF.

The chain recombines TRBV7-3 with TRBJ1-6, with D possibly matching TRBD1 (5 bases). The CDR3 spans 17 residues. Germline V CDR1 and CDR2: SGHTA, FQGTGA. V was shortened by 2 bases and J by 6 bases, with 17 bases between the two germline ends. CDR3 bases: TGTGCCAGCAGCTTAGGGGGGTCAGGGATCGTTAATTCACCCCTCCACTTT. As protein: CASSLGGSGIVNSPLHF.

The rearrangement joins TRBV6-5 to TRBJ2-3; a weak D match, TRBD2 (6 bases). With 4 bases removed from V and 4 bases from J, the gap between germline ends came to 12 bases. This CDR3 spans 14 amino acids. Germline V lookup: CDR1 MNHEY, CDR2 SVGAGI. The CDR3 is CASSWLGGADTQYF. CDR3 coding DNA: TGTGCCAGCAGTTGGTTGGGGGGTGCAGATACGCAGTATTTT.

The DNA of the CDR3 is TGTGCCAGCAGCTTAGAAGGGGTGGCCGGGGAGCTGTTTTTT. It codes for CASSLEGVAGELFF. The V and J genes are TRBV11-3 and TRBJ2-2; maybe TRBD1 (5 bases). V lost 0 bases, J lost 6 bases, and 8 bases lay in between. The CDR3 extends over 14 amino acids. From germline, CDR1 is SGHNT and CDR2 YENEEA. Complete variable domain (other parts from reference TRBV11-3 and TRBJ2-2): EAGVVQSPRYKIIEKKQPVAFWCNPISGHNTLYWYLQNLGQGPELLIRYENEEAVDDSQLPKDRFSAERLKGVDSTLKIQPAELGDSAVYLCASSLEGVAGELFFGEGSRLTVL.

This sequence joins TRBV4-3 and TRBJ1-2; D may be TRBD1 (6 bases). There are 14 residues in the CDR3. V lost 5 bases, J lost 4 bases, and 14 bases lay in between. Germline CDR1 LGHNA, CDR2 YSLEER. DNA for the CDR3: TGCGCCAGCAGCTTTGGGCAGGGGACCTATGGCTACACCTTC. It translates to CASSFGQGTYGYTF.